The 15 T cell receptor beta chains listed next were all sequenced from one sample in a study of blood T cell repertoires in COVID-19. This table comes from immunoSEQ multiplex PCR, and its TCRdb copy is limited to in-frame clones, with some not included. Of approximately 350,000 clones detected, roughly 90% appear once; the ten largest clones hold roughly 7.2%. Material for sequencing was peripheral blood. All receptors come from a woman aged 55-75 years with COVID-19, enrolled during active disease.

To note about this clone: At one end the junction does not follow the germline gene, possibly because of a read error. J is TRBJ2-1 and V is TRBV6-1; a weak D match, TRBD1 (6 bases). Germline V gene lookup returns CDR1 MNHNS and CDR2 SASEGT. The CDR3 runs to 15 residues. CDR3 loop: CASSEPGHSNNEQFF. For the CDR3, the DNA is TGTGCCAGCAGTGAACCGGGACACTCCAACAATGAGCAGTTCTTC.

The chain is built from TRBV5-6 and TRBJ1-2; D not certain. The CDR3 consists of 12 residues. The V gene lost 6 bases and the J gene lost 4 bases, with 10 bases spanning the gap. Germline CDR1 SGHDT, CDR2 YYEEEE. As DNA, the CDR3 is TGTGCCAGCACGATACTGAGCTATGGCTACACCTTC. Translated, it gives CASTILSYGYTF.

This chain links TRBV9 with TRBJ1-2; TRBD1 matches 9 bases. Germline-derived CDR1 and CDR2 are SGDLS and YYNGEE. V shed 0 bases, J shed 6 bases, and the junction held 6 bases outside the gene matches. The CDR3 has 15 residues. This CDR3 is CASSVGKGQGHGYTF. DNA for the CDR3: TGTGCCAGCAGCGTAGGCAAGGGACAGGGACATGGCTACACCTTC.

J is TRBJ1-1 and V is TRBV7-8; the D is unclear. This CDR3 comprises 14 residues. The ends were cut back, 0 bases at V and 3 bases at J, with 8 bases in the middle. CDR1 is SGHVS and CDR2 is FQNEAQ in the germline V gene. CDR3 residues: CASSLAPDYTEAFF. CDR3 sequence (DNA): TGTGCCAGCAGCTTAGCGCCAGACTACACTGAAGCTTTCTTT.

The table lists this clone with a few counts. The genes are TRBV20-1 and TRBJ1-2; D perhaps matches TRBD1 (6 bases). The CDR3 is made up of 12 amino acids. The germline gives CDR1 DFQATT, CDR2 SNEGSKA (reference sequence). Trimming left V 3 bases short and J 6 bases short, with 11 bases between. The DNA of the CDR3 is TGCAGTGCTAGTAACAGGGTGCATGGCTACACCTTC. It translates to CSASNRVHGYTF.

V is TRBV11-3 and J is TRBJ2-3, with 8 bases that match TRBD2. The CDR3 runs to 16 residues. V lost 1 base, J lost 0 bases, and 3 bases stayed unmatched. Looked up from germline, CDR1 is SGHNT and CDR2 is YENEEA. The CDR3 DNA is TGTGCCAGCAGCTTAGTTAGCGGGGAGAGCACAGATACGCAGTATTTT. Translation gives CASSLVSGESTDTQYF.

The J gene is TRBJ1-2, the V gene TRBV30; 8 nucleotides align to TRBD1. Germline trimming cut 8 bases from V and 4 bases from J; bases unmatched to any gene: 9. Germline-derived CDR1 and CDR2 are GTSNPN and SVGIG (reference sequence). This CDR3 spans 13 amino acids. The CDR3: CAGSTGVSYGYTF. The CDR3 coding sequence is TGTGCCGGGTCGACAGGGGTGAGCTATGGCTACACCTTC.

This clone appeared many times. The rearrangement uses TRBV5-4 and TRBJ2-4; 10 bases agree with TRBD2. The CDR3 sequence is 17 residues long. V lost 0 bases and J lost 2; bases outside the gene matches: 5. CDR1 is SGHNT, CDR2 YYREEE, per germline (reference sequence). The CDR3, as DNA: TGTGCCAGCAGCTTGGCTAGCGGGGGATTTTCCAAAAACATTCAGTACTTC. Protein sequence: CASSLASGGFSKNIQYF.

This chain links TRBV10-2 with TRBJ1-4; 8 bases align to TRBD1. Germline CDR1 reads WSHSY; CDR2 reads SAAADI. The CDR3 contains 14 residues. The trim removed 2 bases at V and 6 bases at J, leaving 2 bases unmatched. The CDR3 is CASSETGGHEKLFF. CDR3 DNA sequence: TGCGCCAGCAGTGAGACAGGGGGACATGAAAAACTGTTTTTT.

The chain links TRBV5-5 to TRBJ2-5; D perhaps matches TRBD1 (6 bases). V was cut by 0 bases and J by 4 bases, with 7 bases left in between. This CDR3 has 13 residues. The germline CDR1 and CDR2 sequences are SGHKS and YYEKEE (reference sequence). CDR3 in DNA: TGTGCCAGCAGCTTGGGAGGGGGAGAGACCCAGTACTTC. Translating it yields CASSLGGGETQYF.

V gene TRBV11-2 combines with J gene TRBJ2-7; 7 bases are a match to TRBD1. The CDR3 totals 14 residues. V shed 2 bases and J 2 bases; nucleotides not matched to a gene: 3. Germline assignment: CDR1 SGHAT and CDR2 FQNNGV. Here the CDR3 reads CASSLRRGTYEQYF. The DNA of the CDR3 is TGTGCCAGCAGCTTACGCAGGGGGACCTACGAGCAGTACTTC.

CDR3 nucleotides: TGTGCCACCAGTGGAGCCGGGGGGTACAATGAGCAGTTCTTC. This translates into CATSGAGGYNEQFF. The chain joins TRBV24-1 to TRBJ2-1; TRBD2 matches 7 bases. Trimming cost V 5 bases and J 4 bases; bases outside gene matches: 4. The V gene's germline CDR1 is KGHDR and CDR2 SFDVKD. The CDR3 length is 14 residues.

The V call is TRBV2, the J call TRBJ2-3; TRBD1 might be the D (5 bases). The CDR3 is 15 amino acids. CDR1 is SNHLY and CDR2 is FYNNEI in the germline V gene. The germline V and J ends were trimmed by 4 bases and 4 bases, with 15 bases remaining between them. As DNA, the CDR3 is TGTGCCAGCAGTGGTAGGGGCGAGGTGCCAGATACGCAGTATTTT. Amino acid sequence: CASSGRGEVPDTQYF.

The CDR3 coding sequence is TGTGCCAGCAGCTTAGAGCAGGGGGGAAGTTTGAGCAAAAACATTCAGTACTTC. It translates to CASSLEQGGSLSKNIQYF. The V and J genes are TRBV11-3 and TRBJ2-4; D is perhaps TRBD1 (7 bases). V lost 0 bases and J lost 3, with 18 bases in between. Germline CDR1 and CDR2: SGHNT and YENEEA. The CDR3 loop spans 18 amino acids. Filled out from reference TRBV11-3 and TRBJ2-4, the complete variable domain reads EAGVVQSPRYKIIEKKQPVAFWCNPISGHNTLYWYLQNLGQGPELLIRYENEEAVDDSQLPKDRFSAERLKGVDSTLKIQPAELGDSAVYLCASSLEQGGSLSKNIQYFGAGTRLSVL.

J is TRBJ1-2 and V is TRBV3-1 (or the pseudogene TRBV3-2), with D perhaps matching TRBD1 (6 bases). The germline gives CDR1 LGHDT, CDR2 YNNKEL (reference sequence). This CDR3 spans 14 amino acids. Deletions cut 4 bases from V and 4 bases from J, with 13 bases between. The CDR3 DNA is TGTGCCAGCAGCCCGGGACACCTGAGCTATGGCTACACCTTC. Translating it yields CASSPGHLSYGYTF.